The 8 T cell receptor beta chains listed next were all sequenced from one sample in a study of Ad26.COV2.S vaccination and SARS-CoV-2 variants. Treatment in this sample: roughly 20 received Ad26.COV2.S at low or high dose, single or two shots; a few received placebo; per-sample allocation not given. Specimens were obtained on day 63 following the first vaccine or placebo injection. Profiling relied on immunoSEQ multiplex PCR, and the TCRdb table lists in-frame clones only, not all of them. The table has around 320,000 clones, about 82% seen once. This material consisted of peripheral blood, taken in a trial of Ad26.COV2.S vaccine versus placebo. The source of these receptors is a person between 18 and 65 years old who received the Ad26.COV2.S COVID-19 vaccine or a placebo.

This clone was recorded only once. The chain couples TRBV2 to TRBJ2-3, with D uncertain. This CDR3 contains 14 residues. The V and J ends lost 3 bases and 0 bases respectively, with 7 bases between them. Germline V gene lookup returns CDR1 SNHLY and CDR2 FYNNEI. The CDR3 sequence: CASSEKVSTDTQYF. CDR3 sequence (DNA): TGTGCCAGCAGTGAGAAGGTTAGCACAGATACGCAGTATTTT.

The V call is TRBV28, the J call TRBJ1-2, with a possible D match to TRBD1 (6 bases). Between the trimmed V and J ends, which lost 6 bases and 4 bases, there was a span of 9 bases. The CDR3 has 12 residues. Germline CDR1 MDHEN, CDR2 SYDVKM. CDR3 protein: CASRDSGYGYTF. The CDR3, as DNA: TGTGCCAGCAGGGACAGCGGCTATGGCTACACCTTC.

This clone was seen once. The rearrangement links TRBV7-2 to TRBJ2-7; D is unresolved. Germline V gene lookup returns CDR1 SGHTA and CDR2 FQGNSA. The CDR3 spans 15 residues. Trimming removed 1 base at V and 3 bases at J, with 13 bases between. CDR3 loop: CASSLVASRVYEQYF. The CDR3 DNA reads TGTGCCAGCAGCTTAGTCGCGAGCCGAGTCTACGAGCAGTACTTC. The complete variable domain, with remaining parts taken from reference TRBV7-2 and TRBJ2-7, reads GAGVSQSPSNKVTEKGKDVELRCDPISGHTALYWYRQSLGQGLEFLIYFQGNSAPDKSGLPSDRFSAERTGGSVSTLTIQRTQQEDSAVYLCASSLVASRVYEQYFGPGTRLTVT.

In nucleotides, the CDR3 is TGTGCCAGCAGCCAAGGGAGTAGAAGGGGAGAGGAGACCCAGTACTTC. Amino acid sequence: CASSQGSRRGEETQYF. The chain combines TRBV4-2 with TRBJ2-5, with D perhaps assigned TRBD1 or TRBD2 (5 bases each). Trimming cost V 1 base and J 5 bases, with 17 bases left between them. The CDR3 runs to 16 residues. CDR1 is LGHNA, CDR2 YNFKEQ, per germline.

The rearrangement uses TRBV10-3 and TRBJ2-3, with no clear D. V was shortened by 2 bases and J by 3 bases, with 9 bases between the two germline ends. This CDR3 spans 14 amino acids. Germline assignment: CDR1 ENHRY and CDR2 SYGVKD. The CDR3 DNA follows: TGTGCCATCAGTGAGGTTAGCCAGACAGATACGCAGTATTTT. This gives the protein CAISEVSQTDTQYF.

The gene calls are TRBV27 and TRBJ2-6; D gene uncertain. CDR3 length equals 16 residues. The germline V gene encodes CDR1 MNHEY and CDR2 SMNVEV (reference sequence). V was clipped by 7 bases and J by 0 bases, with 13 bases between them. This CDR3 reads CASTPARISGANVLTF. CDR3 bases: TGTGCCAGCACCCCGGCTAGGATCTCTGGGGCCAACGTCCTGACTTTC.

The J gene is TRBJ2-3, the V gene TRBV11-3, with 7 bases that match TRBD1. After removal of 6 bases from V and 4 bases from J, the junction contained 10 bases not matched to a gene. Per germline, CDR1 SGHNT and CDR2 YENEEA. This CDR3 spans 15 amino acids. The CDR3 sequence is CASSSRQGAADTQYF. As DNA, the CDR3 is TGTGCCAGCAGTTCCAGACAGGGTGCAGCAGATACGCAGTATTTT.

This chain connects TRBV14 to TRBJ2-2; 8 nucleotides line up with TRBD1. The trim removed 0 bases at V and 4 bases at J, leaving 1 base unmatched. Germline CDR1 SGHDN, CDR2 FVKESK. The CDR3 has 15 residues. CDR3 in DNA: TGTGCCAGCAGCCAAGATACAGGGGGCACCGGGGAGCTGTTTTTT. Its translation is CASSQDTGGTGELFF.